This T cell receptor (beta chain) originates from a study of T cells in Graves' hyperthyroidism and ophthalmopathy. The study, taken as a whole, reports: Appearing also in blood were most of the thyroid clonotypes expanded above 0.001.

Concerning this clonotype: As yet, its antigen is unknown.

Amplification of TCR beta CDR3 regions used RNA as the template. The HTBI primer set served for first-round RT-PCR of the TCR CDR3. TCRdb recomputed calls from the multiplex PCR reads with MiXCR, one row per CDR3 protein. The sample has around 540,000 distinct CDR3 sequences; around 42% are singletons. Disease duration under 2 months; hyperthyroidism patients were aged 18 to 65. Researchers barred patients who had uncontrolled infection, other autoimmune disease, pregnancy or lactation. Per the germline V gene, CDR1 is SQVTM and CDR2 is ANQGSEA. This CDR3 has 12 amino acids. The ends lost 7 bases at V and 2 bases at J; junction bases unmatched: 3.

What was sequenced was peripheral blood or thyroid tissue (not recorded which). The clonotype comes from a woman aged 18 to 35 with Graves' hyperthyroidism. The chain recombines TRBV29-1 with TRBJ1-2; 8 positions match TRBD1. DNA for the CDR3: TGCAGCGATGGACAGGGCAACTATGGCTACACCTTC. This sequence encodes CSDGQGNYGYTF.